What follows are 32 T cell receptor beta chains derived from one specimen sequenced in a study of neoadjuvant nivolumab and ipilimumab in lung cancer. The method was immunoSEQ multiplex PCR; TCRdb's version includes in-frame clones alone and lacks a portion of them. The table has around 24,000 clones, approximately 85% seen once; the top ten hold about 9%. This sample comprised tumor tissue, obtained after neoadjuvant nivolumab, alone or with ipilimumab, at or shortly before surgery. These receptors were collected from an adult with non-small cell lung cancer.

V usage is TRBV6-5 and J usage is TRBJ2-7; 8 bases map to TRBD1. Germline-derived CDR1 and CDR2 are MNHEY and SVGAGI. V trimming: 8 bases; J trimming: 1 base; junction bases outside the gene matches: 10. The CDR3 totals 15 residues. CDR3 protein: CASGTLGTGSYEQYF. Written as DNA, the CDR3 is TGTGCCAGCGGTACCCTCGGGACAGGATCCTACGAGCAGTACTTC.

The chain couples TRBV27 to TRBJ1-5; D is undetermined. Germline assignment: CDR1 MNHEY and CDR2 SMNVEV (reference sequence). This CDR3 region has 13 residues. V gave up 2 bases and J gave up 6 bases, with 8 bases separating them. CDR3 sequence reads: CASSLVGFQPQHF. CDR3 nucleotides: TGTGCCAGCAGTTTAGTGGGATTTCAGCCCCAGCATTTT.

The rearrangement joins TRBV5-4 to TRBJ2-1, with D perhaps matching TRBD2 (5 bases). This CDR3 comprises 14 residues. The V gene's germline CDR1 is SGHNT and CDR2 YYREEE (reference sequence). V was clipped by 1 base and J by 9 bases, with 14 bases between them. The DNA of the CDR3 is TGTGCCAGCAGCTTGTCACTTCAAGGGAGTGAGCAGTTCTTC. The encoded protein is CASSLSLQGSEQFF.

CDR3 in DNA: TGTGCCAGCAGCCCCGGACAGGGGGTATCTGAAGCTTTCTTT. Translated: CASSPGQGVSEAFF. This chain connects TRBV5-5 to TRBJ1-1; 10 nucleotides agree with TRBD1. The germline CDR1 and CDR2 sequences are SGHKS and YYEKEE (reference sequence). The length of the CDR3 is 14 residues. J lost 6 bases, V lost 4 bases, and 6 bases had no gene match. Complete variable domain (other parts from reference TRBV5-5 and TRBJ1-1): DAGVTQSPTHLIKTRGQQVTLRCSPISGHKSVSWYQQVLGQGPQFIFQYYEKEERGRGNFPDRFSARQFPNYSSELNVNALLLGDSALYLCASSPGQGVSEAFFGQGTRLTVV.

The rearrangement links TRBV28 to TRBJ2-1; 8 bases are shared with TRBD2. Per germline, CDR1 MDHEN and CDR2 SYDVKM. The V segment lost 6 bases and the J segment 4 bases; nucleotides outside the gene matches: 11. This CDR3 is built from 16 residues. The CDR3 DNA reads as TGTGCCAGCAGGGACACAATAGCGGGATCGTACAATGAGCAGTTCTTC. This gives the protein CASRDTIAGSYNEQFF.

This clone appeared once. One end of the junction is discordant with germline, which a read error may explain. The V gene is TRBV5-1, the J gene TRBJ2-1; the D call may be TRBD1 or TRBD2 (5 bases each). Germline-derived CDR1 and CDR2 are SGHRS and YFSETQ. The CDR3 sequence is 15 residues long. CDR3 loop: CASRDLTASSNEQFF. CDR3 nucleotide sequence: TGCGCCAGCCGGGACCTAACTGCTTCCTCCAATGAGCAGTTCTTC.

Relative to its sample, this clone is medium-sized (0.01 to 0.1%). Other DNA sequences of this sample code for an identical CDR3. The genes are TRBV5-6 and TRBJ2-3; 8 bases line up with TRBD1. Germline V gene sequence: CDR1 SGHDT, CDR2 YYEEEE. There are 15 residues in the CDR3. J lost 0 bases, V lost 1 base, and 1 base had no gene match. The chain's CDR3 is CASSLTGGSTDTQYF. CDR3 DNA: TGTGCCAGCAGCTTGACAGGGGGGAGCACAGATACGCAGTATTTT.

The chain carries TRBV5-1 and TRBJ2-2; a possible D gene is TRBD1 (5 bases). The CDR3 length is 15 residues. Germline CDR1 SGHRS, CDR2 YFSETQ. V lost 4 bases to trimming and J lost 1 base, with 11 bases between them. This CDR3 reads CASSPGHKNTGELFF. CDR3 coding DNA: TGCGCCAGCAGCCCAGGACACAAGAACACCGGGGAGCTGTTTTTT.

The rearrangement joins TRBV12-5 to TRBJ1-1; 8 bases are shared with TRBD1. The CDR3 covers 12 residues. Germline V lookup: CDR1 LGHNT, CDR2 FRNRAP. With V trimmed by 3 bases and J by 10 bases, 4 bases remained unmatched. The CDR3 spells CASGLGQGRAFF. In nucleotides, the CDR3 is TGTGCTAGTGGTTTAGGACAGGGACGAGCTTTCTTT.

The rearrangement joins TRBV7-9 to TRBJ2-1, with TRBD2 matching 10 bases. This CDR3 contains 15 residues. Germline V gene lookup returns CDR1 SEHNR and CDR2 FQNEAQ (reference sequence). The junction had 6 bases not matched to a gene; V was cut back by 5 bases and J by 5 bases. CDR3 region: CASSQLAGVHNEQFF. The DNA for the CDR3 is TGTGCCAGCAGCCAGCTAGCGGGAGTCCACAATGAGCAGTTCTTC.

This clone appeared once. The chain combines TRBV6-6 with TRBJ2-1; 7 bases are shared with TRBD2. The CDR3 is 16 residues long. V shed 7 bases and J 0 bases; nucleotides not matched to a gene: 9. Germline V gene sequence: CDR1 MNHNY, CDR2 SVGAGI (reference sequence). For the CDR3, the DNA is TGTGCCAGCATTCGTATGGGGGGGAGCTCCTACAATGAGCAGTTCTTC. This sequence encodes CASIRMGGSSYNEQFF.

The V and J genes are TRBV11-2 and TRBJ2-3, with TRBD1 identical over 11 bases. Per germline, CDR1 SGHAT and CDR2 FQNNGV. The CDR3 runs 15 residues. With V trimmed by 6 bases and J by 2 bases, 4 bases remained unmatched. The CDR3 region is CASRGQGDFTDTQYF. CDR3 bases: TGTGCCAGCAGGGGACAGGGGGATTTCACAGATACGCAGTATTTT.

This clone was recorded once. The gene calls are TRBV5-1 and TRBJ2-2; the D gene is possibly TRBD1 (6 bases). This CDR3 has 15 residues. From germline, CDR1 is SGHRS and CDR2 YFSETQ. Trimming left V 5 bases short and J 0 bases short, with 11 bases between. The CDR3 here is CASRMGTSNTGELFF. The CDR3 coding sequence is TGCGCCAGCAGGATGGGGACATCGAACACCGGGGAGCTGTTTTTT. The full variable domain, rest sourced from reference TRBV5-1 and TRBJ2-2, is KAGVTQTPRYLIKTRGQQVTLSCSPISGHRSVSWYQQTPGQGLQFLFEYFSETQRNKGNFPGRFSGRQFSNSRSEMNVSTLELGDSALYLCASRMGTSNTGELFFGEGSRLTVL.

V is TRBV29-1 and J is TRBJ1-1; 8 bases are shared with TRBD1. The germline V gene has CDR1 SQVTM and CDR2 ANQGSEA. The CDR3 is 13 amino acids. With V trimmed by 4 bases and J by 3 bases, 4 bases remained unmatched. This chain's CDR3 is CSVGTGRDTEAFF. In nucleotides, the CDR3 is TGCAGCGTTGGGACAGGGCGGGACACTGAAGCTTTCTTT.

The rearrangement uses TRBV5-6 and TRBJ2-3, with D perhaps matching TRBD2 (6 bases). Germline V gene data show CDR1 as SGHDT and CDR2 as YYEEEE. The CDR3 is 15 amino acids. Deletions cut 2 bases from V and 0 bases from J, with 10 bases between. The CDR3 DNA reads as TGTGCCAGCAGCTTTAGCGGAGGAAGCACAGATACGCAGTATTTT. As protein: CASSFSGGSTDTQYF.

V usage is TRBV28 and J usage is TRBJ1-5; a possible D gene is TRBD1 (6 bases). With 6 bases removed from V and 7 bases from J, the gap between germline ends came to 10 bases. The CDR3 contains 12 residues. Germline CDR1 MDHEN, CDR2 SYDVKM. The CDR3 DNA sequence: TGTGCCAGCAGGCAGGGGTCGCAGCCCCAGCATTTT. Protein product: CASRQGSQPQHF.

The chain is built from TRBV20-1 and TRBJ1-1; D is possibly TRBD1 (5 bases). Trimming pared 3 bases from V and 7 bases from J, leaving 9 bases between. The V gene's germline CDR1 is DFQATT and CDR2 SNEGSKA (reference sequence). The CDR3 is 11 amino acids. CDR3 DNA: TGCAGTGCTAGTGGGGGGGGTGAAGCTTTCTTT. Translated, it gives CSASGGGEAFF.

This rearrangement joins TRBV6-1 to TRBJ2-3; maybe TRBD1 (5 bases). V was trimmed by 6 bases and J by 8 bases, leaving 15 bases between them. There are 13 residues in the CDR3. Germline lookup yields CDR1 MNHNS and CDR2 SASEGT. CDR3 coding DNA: TGTGCCAGCAGCCCCACAGGTCAGGGTACGCAGTATTTT. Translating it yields CASSPTGQGTQYF.

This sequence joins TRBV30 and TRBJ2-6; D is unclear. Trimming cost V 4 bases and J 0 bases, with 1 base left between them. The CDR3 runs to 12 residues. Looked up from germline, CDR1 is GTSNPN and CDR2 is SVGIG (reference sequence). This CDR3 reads CAWTSGANVLTF. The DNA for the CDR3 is TGTGCCTGGACCTCTGGGGCCAACGTCCTGACTTTC.

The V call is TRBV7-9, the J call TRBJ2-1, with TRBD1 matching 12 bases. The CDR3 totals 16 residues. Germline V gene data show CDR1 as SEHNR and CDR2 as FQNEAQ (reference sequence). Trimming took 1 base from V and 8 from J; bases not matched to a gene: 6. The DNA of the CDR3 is TGTGCCAGCAGCTTAGGTTACGGGACAGGGGGCGATGAGCAGTTCTTC. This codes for CASSLGYGTGGDEQFF.

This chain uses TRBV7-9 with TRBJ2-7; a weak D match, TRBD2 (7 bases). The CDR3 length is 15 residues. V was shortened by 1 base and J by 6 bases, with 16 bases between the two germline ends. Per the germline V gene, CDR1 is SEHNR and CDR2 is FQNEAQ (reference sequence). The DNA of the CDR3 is TGTGCCAGCAGCTTAGGGGTGGCGGGGGCAGGCGAGCAGTACTTC. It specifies CASSLGVAGAGEQYF.

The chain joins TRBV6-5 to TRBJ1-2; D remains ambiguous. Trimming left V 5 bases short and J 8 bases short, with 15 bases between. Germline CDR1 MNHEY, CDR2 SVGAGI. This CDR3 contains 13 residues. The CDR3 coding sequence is TGTGCCAGCAGTCCTCTTTGGCAGCAGGGCTACACCTTC. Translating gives CASSPLWQQGYTF.

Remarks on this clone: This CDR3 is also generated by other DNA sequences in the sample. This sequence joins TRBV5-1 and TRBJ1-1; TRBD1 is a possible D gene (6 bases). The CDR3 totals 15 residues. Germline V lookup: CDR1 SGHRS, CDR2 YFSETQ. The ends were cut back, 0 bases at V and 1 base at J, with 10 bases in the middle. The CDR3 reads CASSLGGGQNTEAFF. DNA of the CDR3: TGCGCCAGCAGCTTGGGCGGGGGCCAGAACACTGAAGCTTTCTTT.

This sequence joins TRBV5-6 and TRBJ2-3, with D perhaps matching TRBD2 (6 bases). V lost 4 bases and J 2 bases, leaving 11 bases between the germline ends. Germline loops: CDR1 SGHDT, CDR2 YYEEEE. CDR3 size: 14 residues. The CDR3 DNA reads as TGTGCCAGCAGCCCGTCGGGGGTCACAGATACGCAGTATTTT. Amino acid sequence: CASSPSGVTDTQYF.

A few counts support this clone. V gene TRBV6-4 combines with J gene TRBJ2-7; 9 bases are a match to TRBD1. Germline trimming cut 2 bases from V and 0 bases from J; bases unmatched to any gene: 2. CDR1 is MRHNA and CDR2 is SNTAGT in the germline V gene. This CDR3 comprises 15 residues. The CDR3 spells CASSDRDRVSYEQYF. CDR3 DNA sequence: TGTGCCAGCAGTGACCGGGACAGGGTCTCCTACGAGCAGTACTTC.

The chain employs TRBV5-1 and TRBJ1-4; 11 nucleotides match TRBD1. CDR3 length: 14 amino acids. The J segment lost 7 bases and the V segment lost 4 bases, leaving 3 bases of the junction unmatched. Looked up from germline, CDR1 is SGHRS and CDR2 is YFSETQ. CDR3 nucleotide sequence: TGCGCCAGCAGCGAGGGACAGGGGGTTGAAAAACTGTTTTTT. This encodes CASSEGQGVEKLFF.

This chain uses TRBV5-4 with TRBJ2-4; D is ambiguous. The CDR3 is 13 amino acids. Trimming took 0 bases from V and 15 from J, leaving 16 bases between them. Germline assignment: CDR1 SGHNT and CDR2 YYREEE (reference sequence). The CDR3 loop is CASSLEQVGLLYF. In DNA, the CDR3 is TGTGCCAGCAGCTTGGAACAAGTCGGGCTTTTGTACTTC.

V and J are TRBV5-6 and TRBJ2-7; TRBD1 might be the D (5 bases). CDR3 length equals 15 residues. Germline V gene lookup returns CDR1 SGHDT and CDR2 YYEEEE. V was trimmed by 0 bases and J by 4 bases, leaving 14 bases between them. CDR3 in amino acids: CASSLGPGFIYEQYF. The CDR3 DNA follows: TGTGCCAGCAGCTTGGGGCCAGGGTTCATATACGAGCAGTACTTC.

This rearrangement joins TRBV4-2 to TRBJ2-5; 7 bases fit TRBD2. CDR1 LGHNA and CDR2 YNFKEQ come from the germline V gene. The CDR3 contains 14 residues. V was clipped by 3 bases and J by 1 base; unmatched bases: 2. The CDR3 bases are TGTGCCAGCAGCCACCCGGGGGGCCAAGAGACCCAGTACTTC. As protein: CASSHPGGQETQYF.

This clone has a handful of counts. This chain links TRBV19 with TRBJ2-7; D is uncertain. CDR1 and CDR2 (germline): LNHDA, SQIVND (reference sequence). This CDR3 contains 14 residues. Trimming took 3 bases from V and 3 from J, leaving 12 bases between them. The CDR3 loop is CASSIRHGSYEQYF. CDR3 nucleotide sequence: TGTGCCAGTAGTATCAGGCACGGAAGCTACGAGCAGTACTTC.

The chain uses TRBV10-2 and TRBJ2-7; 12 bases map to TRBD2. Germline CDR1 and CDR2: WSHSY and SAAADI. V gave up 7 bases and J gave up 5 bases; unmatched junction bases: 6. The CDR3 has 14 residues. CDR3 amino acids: CASTWTSGTNEQYF. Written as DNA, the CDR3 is TGCGCCAGCACCTGGACTAGCGGGACTAACGAGCAGTACTTC.

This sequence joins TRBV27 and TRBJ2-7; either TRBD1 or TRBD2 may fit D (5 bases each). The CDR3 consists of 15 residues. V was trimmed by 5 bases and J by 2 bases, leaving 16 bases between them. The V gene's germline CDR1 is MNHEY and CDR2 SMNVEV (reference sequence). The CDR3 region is CASSPGADFPYEQYF. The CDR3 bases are TGTGCCAGCAGTCCCGGGGCGGACTTCCCCTACGAGCAGTACTTC.